Listed here are 29 T cell receptor beta chains from one sample, sequenced in a study of T cell repertoires in cytomegalovirus infection. In TCRdb, the reads were re-called with MiXCR into one record per CDR3 protein. The table shows roughly 230,000 distinct CDR3 sequences, with 22% occurring only once. The sequenced material came from CD8+ T cells from PBMCs. Receptors originate from a human donor in good health (CMV status not recorded). Some clones in this sample may be carry-over from other donors' samples.

This clonotype was recorded at least ten times. The chain has TRBV19 and TRBJ1-1; possibly TRBD1 for D (6 bases). CDR1 and CDR2 (germline): LNHDA, SQIVND (reference sequence). V gave up 3 bases and J gave up 2 bases, with 13 bases separating them. The CDR3 runs 15 residues. The CDR3 protein is CASSIPGQRNTEAFF. In DNA, the CDR3 is TGTGCCAGTAGTATCCCTGGACAGCGAAACACTGAAGCTTTCTTT.

This clonotype has just a few counts. V and J are TRBV12-3 or TRBV12-4 and TRBJ2-1; 11 positions match TRBD2. V was clipped by 3 bases and J by 9 bases; unmatched bases: 4. The CDR3 is 14 amino acids. CDR3 loop: CASSLLAGGLEQFF. In nucleotides, the CDR3 is TGTGCCAGCAGTTTGCTAGCGGGGGGCCTTGAGCAGTTCTTC.

Comment on this clonotype: A much larger clone is a single base away; this may be a read error. The V call is TRBV6-5, the J call TRBJ1-1, with D perhaps TRBD1 (6 bases). CDR3 length: 17 residues. The V and J ends lost 2 bases and 0 bases respectively, with 16 bases between them. Germline-derived CDR1 and CDR2 are MNHEY and SVGAGI. CDR3 nucleotide sequence: TGTGCCAGCAGTTACGAGTCGGCAGGGGACCTGAACACTGAAGCTTTCTTT. Translation gives CASSYESAGDLNTEAFF.

This clonotype has at least ten counts. The chain couples TRBV12-3 or TRBV12-4 to TRBJ2-3, with D perhaps matching TRBD2 (6 bases). V lost 1 base to trimming and J lost 1 base, with 12 bases between them. The CDR3 runs 16 residues. The CDR3 loop reads CASSLGAGWGTDTQYF. CDR3 sequence (DNA): TGTGCCAGCAGTTTAGGGGCGGGGTGGGGCACAGATACGCAGTATTTT.

This clonotype showed up just once. A read error may produce the germline difference seen at one junction end. The rearrangement links TRBV7-9 to TRBJ1-1, with 7 bases that match TRBD1. The germline gives CDR1 SEHNR, CDR2 FQNEAQ (reference sequence). The CDR3 has 15 amino acids. As DNA, the CDR3 is TGTGCCGGCAGCCAGGGGGGGGATTCGTTGAATGAAGCTTTCTTT. It translates to CAGSQGGDSLNEAFF.

This clonotype turned up a few times. The chain has TRBV28 and TRBJ1-3; D gene unclear. CDR3 length equals 17 residues. CDR1 is MDHEN, CDR2 SYDVKM, per germline. Deletions cut 1 base from V and 0 bases from J, with 13 bases between. The DNA for the CDR3 is TGTGCCAGCAGTTTATCAGGAGCGTTTTACTCTGGAAACACCATATATTTT. Translating gives CASSLSGAFYSGNTIYF.

V usage is TRBV9 and J usage is TRBJ1-2; 7 nucleotides align to TRBD1. The CDR3 spans 13 residues. With V trimmed by 3 bases and J by 4 bases, 3 bases remained unmatched. CDR1 is SGDLS, CDR2 YYNGEE, per germline. The chain's CDR3 is CASSGGQSYGYTF. CDR3 DNA: TGTGCCAGCAGCGGGGGACAGTCCTATGGCTACACCTTC. The full variable domain, completed using reference TRBV9 and TRBJ1-2, is DSGVTQTPKHLITATGQRVTLRCSPRSGDLSVYWYQQSLDQGLQFLIQYYNGEERAKGNILERFSAQQFPDLHSELNLSSLELGDSALYFCASSGGQSYGYTFGSGTRLTVV.

The rearrangement links TRBV7-6 to TRBJ1-4; 7 positions agree with TRBD1. The CDR3 covers 15 residues. CDR1 and CDR2 (germline): SGHVS, FNYEAQ. The junction had 6 bases not matched to a gene; V was cut back by 3 bases and J by 5 bases. DNA for the CDR3: TGTGCCAGCAGCTTCTGGACAGGCCGAAATGAAAAACTGTTTTTT. Amino acids: CASSFWTGRNEKLFF. Drawing the rest from reference TRBV7-6 and TRBJ1-4, the complete variable domain is GAGVSQSPRYKVTKRGQDVALRCDPISGHVSLYWYRQALGQGPEFLTYFNYEAQQDKSGLPNDRFSAERPEGSISTLTIQRTEQRDSAMYRCASSFWTGRNEKLFFGSGTQLSVL.

The chain is built from TRBV9 and TRBJ2-1, with TRBD1 matching 7 bases. Per germline, CDR1 SGDLS and CDR2 YYNGEE. The CDR3 is 15 amino acids. V trimming: 4 bases; J trimming: 3 bases; junction bases outside the gene matches: 7. The CDR3 sequence is CASSPRTGVYNEQFF. The CDR3, as DNA: TGTGCCAGCAGCCCCCGGACAGGCGTCTACAATGAGCAGTTCTTC. Full variable domain (outside the CDR3, taken from reference TRBV9 and TRBJ2-1): DSGVTQTPKHLITATGQRVTLRCSPRSGDLSVYWYQQSLDQGLQFLIQYYNGEERAKGNILERFSAQQFPDLHSELNLSSLELGDSALYFCASSPRTGVYNEQFFGPGTRLTVL.

The chain has TRBV7-2 and TRBJ1-2; D gene unclear. This CDR3 comprises 16 residues. Germline assignment: CDR1 SGHTA and CDR2 FQGNSA. V lost 1 base and J lost 4, with 16 bases in between. The CDR3 loop is CASSLVEFQLPYGYTF. The CDR3 nucleotides read TGTGCCAGCAGCTTAGTGGAGTTCCAGTTACCCTATGGCTACACCTTC. Complete variable domain (other parts from reference TRBV7-2 and TRBJ1-2): GAGVSQSPSNKVTEKGKDVELRCDPISGHTALYWYRQSLGQGLEFLIYFQGNSAPDKSGLPSDRFSAERTGGSVSTLTIQRTQQEDSAVYLCASSLVEFQLPYGYTFGSGTRLTVV.

The sample holds a few counts of this clonotype. The chain employs TRBV7-6 and TRBJ1-4; tentative D call: TRBD1 (5 bases). CDR1 is SGHVS and CDR2 is FNYEAQ in the germline V gene. This CDR3 spans 15 amino acids. The germline V and J ends were trimmed by 5 bases and 7 bases, with 17 bases remaining between them. The CDR3, as DNA: TGTGCCAGCAGCATTGGTCCGGGACGCCCTGAAAAACTGTTTTTT. As protein: CASSIGPGRPEKLFF.

This chain connects TRBV5-1 to TRBJ2-7, with 8 bases lining up with TRBD1. The CDR3 sequence is 13 residues long. Trimming removed 3 bases from V and 3 bases from J; junction bases left unmatched: 2. Germline V gives CDR1 SGHRS, CDR2 YFSETQ. DNA of the CDR3: TGCGCCAGCAGCTCACAGGGGGGCTACGAGCAGTACTTC. Its protein product is CASSSQGGYEQYF. Looking up the rest from reference TRBV5-1 and TRBJ2-7 gives the full variable domain: KAGVTQTPRYLIKTRGQQVTLSCSPISGHRSVSWYQQTPGQGLQFLFEYFSETQRNKGNFPGRFSGRQFSNSRSEMNVSTLELGDSALYLCASSSQGGYEQYFGPGTRLTVT.

This clonotype has more than one count but fewer than ten. V is TRBV9 and J is TRBJ2-5, with D unresolved. Per germline, CDR1 SGDLS and CDR2 YYNGEE. The germline V and J ends were trimmed by 4 bases and 0 bases, with 13 bases remaining between them. This CDR3 comprises 15 residues. The CDR3 nucleotides read TGTGCCAGCAGCCCTCGGACGGTGTACCAAGAGACCCAGTACTTC. Translation gives CASSPRTVYQETQYF.

The chain has TRBV28 and TRBJ1-3, with D uncertain. The CDR3 sequence is 16 residues long. Germline lookup yields CDR1 MDHEN and CDR2 SYDVKM. V was shortened by 4 bases and J by 0 bases, with 13 bases between the two germline ends. The CDR3, as DNA: TGTGCCAGCAGTTCTCTGGACGCCAGCTCTGGAAACACCATATATTTT. It specifies CASSSLDASSGNTIYF.

The chain is built from TRBV28 and TRBJ2-2; weak D call: TRBD2 (6 bases). Germline CDR1 is MDHEN and CDR2 is SYDVKM. This CDR3 contains 15 residues. Trimming pared 6 bases from V and 0 bases from J, leaving 11 bases between. This CDR3 reads CASRFWGANTGELFF. DNA for the CDR3: TGTGCCAGCAGATTTTGGGGGGCGAACACCGGGGAGCTGTTTTTT. Combining the CDR3 with reference TRBV28 and TRBJ2-2 gives the whole variable domain DVKVTQSSRYLVKRTGEKVFLECVQDMDHENMFWYRQDPGLGLRLIYFSYDVKMKEKGDIPEGYSVSREKKERFSLILESASTNQTSMYLCASRFWGANTGELFFGEGSRLTVL.

V usage is TRBV20-1 and J usage is TRBJ2-5, with 7 bases aligning to TRBD2. The CDR3 covers 14 residues. Germline V gene lookup returns CDR1 DFQATT and CDR2 SNEGSKA (reference sequence). With 6 bases clipped from V and 0 bases from J, the junction kept 7 bases outside the gene matches. The CDR3 region has the DNA TGCAGTGCGAGTGGGGAGGGCCACCAAGAGACCCAGTACTTC. It codes for CSASGEGHQETQYF.

J is TRBJ2-7 and V is TRBV9; possibly TRBD1 for D (6 bases). Germline lookup yields CDR1 SGDLS and CDR2 YYNGEE. Trimming shortened V by 0 bases and J by 3 bases, and 10 bases separated the two germline ends. This CDR3 contains 14 residues. The CDR3 here is CASSVGTEVYEQYF. The CDR3 DNA is TGTGCCAGCAGCGTAGGGACAGAGGTCTACGAGCAGTACTTC.

CDR3 sequence (DNA): TGTGCCAGCAGCTTGACAGGGGAGGCTTATATCCTCTCCTACGAGCAGTACTTC. Translation: CASSLTGEAYILSYEQYF. This chain links TRBV7-6 with TRBJ2-7; 8 nucleotides match TRBD1. The trim removed 3 bases at V and 0 bases at J, leaving 13 bases unmatched. The germline V gene has CDR1 SGHVS and CDR2 FNYEAQ. CDR3 size: 18 residues.

This clonotype was observed a few times. For the CDR3, the DNA is TGTGCCAGCAGTAATGAAGGCCAGCCCCAGCATTTT. Translated: CASSNEGQPQHF. V gene TRBV6-6 combines with J gene TRBJ1-5; D remains ambiguous. The CDR3 is 12 amino acids. Germline V gives CDR1 MNHNY, CDR2 SVGAGI (reference sequence). The V end was cut by 5 bases, the J end by 7 bases, with 9 bases between.

Remarks on this clonotype: A much larger clonotype is one base distant, so this may be a read error. The gene calls are TRBV7-2 and TRBJ2-1; 13 nucleotides match TRBD2. CDR1 SGHTA and CDR2 FQGNSA come from the germline V gene. Trimming cost V 5 bases and J 7 bases; bases outside gene matches: 14. This CDR3 is 18 amino acids long. CDR3 DNA: TGTGCCAGCAGCAGACAAGTGGGACTAGCGGGGCCTGGGAATGAGCAGTTCTTC. It specifies CASSRQVGLAGPGNEQFF.

This chain uses TRBV15 with TRBJ2-5; 13 nucleotides line up with TRBD2. The J segment lost 5 bases and the V segment lost 6 bases, leaving 6 bases of the junction unmatched. The CDR3 spans 15 residues. Germline loops: CDR1 LNHNV, CDR2 YYDKDF (reference sequence). The CDR3 region is CATRHRTSGGETQYF. As DNA, the CDR3 is TGTGCCACCAGACATAGGACTAGCGGGGGTGAGACCCAGTACTTC.

The genes are TRBV7-2 and TRBJ2-1, with TRBD1 matching over 9 bases. Germline trimming cut 1 base from V and 0 bases from J; bases unmatched to any gene: 10. Germline CDR1 and CDR2: SGHTA and FQGNSA. The CDR3 is 19 amino acids. The CDR3 sequence: CASSLGVGQGLSSYNEQFF. The CDR3 nucleotides read TGTGCCAGCAGCTTAGGAGTGGGACAGGGATTGAGCTCCTACAATGAGCAGTTCTTC.

In this sample, this clonotype turned up a few times. This chain connects TRBV7-8 to TRBJ1-1, with D perhaps matching TRBD1 (5 bases). CDR1 is SGHVS, CDR2 FQNEAQ, per germline. This CDR3 is 18 amino acids long. V gave up 6 bases and J gave up 7 bases, with 30 bases separating them. The CDR3 region is CASREGRRNVRGMGEAFF. The CDR3 coding sequence is TGTGCCAGCAGGGAAGGTCGACGTAATGTGCGGGGGATGGGTGAAGCTTTCTTT.

The chain uses TRBV20-1 and TRBJ2-7, with TRBD1 matching 7 bases. V shed 6 bases and J 4 bases; nucleotides not matched to a gene: 18. The germline V gene encodes CDR1 DFQATT and CDR2 SNEGSKA (reference sequence). The CDR3 contains 16 residues. The CDR3 DNA follows: TGCAGTGCCCCCGATCTGGGCCCTGACAGGGCTTACGAGCAGTACTTC. Protein sequence: CSAPDLGPDRAYEQYF.

This chain links TRBV20-1 with TRBJ2-7, with 8 bases aligning to TRBD1. V lost 5 bases and J lost 5; bases outside the gene matches: 5. Germline CDR1 DFQATT, CDR2 SNEGSKA (reference sequence). The CDR3 runs 12 residues. CDR3 in amino acids: CSALQTGDEQYF. In DNA form, the CDR3 reads TGCAGTGCTCTTCAGACAGGGGACGAGCAGTACTTC.

The V and J genes are TRBV6-5 and TRBJ2-3; 9 bases agree with TRBD1. The germline V gene encodes CDR1 MNHEY and CDR2 SVGAGI. This CDR3 spans 14 amino acids. V dropped 7 bases and J dropped 4; count of bases not matched to a gene: 6. The CDR3 DNA reads TGTGCCAGCAAGGGACAGGGCTGGTCAGATACGCAGTATTTT. Translation gives CASKGQGWSDTQYF.

V gene TRBV24-1 combines with J gene TRBJ2-5; D might be TRBD1 (5 bases). The germline gives CDR1 KGHDR, CDR2 SFDVKD. The V end lost 2 bases, the J end lost 5 bases, and 14 bases lay between the germline ends. CDR3 length equals 15 residues. As DNA, the CDR3 is TGTGCCACCAGTGATTGGACCCAGGGCGAGGAGACCCAGTACTTC. It translates to CATSDWTQGEETQYF.

The chain employs TRBV6-4 and TRBJ2-2, with TRBD2 identical over 12 bases. V was clipped by 4 bases and J by 4 bases; unmatched bases: 7. CDR3 length equals 17 residues. Germline-derived CDR1 and CDR2 are MRHNA and SNTAGT. The CDR3 sequence is CASSGASGGAGTGELFF. The CDR3 nucleotides read TGTGCCAGCAGTGGAGCTAGCGGGGGGGCCGGCACCGGGGAGCTGTTTTTT.

The rearrangement joins TRBV12-3 or TRBV12-4 to TRBJ2-2, with D perhaps TRBD1 (5 bases). The CDR3 loop spans 16 amino acids. V lost 7 bases, J lost 0 bases, and 15 bases lay in between. As DNA, the CDR3 is TGTGCCAGCACCGGCCCAGGGTGGCCGAACACCGGGGAGCTGTTTTTT. It yields the protein CASTGPGWPNTGELFF.